The following is a T cell receptor (beta chain) sequence with its context. The antigen is undetermined. The table came from immunoSEQ multiplex PCR; TCRdb's copy has only in-frame clones and leaves some out. The table lists about 2.4 million clones, 93% of them singletons. The ends were cut back, 0 bases at V and 0 bases at J, with 10 bases in the middle. The CDR3 covers 16 residues. The germline gives CDR1 SGHRS, CDR2 YFSETQ. The data derive from a study of shared clonotypes between healthy human individuals. Findings of the study overall: When compared with the clonotypes that were shared by all four sorted-subset donors, the non-shared clonotypes turned out to have lower generation probabilities.

This clonotype originated in a man between 18 and 29 years old in good health. Some clones in this sample may be carry-over from other donors' samples. The sample taken for sequencing was naive CD4+ T cells from PBMCs. Specified subset: CD45RA+ positively selected. V usage is TRBV5-1 and J usage is TRBJ2-1; no clear D. The CDR3 coding sequence is TGCGCCAGCAGCTTGGGCGCAGGCCTCTCCTACAATGAGCAGTTCTTC. Translating gives CASSLGAGLSYNEQFF.